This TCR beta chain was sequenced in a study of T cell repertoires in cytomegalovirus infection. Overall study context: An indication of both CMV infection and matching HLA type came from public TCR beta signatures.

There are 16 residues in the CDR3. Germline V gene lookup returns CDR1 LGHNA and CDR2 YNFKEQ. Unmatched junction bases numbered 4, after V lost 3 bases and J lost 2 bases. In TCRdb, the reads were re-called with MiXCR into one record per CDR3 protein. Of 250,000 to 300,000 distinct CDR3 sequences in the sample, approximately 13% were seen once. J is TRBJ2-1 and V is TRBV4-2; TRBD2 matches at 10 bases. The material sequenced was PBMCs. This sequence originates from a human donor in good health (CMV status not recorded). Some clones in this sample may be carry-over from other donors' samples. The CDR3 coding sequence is TGTGCCAGCAGCCAGTCCCTAGCGGGGGCCTACAATGAGCAGTTCTTC. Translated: CASSQSLAGAYNEQFF.